This T cell receptor beta chain emerged from a study of T cell changes during pregnancy in multiple sclerosis. The protocol was immunoSEQ multiplex PCR, while the TCRdb copy is restricted to in-frame clones and leaves out a portion. The repertoire consists of 60,000 to 90,000 clones, with around nine tenths occurring once and the leading ten covering 1.6%. Germline CDR1 KGHSH, CDR2 LQKENI. The V and J ends lost 6 bases and 2 bases respectively, with 16 bases between them. CDR3 length: 15 residues. The rearrangement uses TRBV18 and TRBJ1-2, with no clear D. The starting material was peripheral blood, obtained in the first trimester of pregnancy. The clonotype originates from a female donor in good health, enrolled as a control in a pregnancy study. CDR3 protein: CASSPTGNPNYGYTF. The CDR3 DNA is TGTGCCAGCTCTCCAACCGGGAACCCAAACTATGGCTACACCTTC.